The 22 T cell receptor beta chains in this list originate from one sample, sequenced in a study of glioma-infiltrating T cells after dendritic cell vaccination. Stated time point: after dendritic cell vaccination, including at tumor progression/relapse. Assay: immunoSEQ multiplex PCR; the TCRdb copy retains only in-frame clones and omits some. The data show about 94,000 clones, 80% seen once. The sample was blood, taken after dendritic cell vaccination. Receptor source: a human donor with glioblastoma.

The J gene is TRBJ2-2, the V gene TRBV5-1; perhaps TRBD1 as D (6 bases). V lost 7 bases and J lost 0, with 13 bases in between. Germline V gene lookup returns CDR1 SGHRS and CDR2 YFSETQ. CDR3 size: 15 residues. This CDR3 is CASEGQLTNTGELFF. CDR3 DNA: TGCGCCAGCGAGGGACAACTAACGAACACCGGGGAGCTGTTTTTT.

In DNA, the CDR3 is TGTGCCAGCAGTTTACTCGCGGGGAGGACCTACGAGCAGTACTTC. It translates to CASSLLAGRTYEQYF. V is TRBV27 and J is TRBJ2-7; weak D call: TRBD2 (6 bases). The ends were cut back, 2 bases at V and 2 bases at J, with 13 bases in the middle. The V gene's germline CDR1 is MNHEY and CDR2 SMNVEV (reference sequence). The CDR3 spans 15 residues.

The chain links TRBV7-6 to TRBJ2-7; 9 positions agree with TRBD1. J was trimmed by 5 bases and V by 5 bases; bases with no gene match: 10. The CDR3 has 15 residues. In germline, CDR1 is SGHVS, CDR2 FNYEAQ. The DNA of the CDR3 is TGTGCCAGCAGCCTGAACAGGGGGCTTAGGGACGAGCAGTACTTC. Translated: CASSLNRGLRDEQYF.

This sequence joins TRBV5-6 and TRBJ1-2; D perhaps matches TRBD1 (5 bases). V lost 2 bases to trimming and J lost 8 bases, with 10 bases between them. This CDR3 has 12 amino acids. The germline V gene encodes CDR1 SGHDT and CDR2 YYEEEE. CDR3 DNA sequence: TGTGCCAGCAGCTTTGGGGCTCAGGGCTACACCTTC. This gives the protein CASSFGAQGYTF.

The V and J genes are TRBV6-6 and TRBJ1-2, with TRBD1 as a possible D gene (5 bases). Per the germline V gene, CDR1 is MNHNY and CDR2 is SVGAGI (reference sequence). Trimming left V 7 bases short and J 0 bases short, with 15 bases between. There are 15 residues in the CDR3. In DNA form, the CDR3 reads TGTGCCAGCATCCTTACAGGCGCAGCTAACTATGGCTACACCTTC. It specifies CASILTGAANYGYTF.

The genes are TRBV7-2 and TRBJ1-2; D is uncertain. The V end lost 5 bases, the J end lost 0 bases, and 7 bases lay between the germline ends. The CDR3 is made up of 13 amino acids. Looked up from germline, CDR1 is SGHTA and CDR2 is FQGNSA. The CDR3 region has the DNA TGTGCCAGCAGCCGCGGATCTAACTATGGCTACACCTTC. Its protein product is CASSRGSNYGYTF.

The chain combines TRBV6-6 with TRBJ1-4; possibly TRBD1 for D (5 bases). Trimming removed 5 bases from V and 6 bases from J, with 16 bases in between. The CDR3 contains 15 residues. Per the germline V gene, CDR1 is MNHNY and CDR2 is SVGAGI (reference sequence). CDR3 loop: CASSTQGGFDEKLFF. The CDR3 DNA is TGTGCCAGCAGTACCCAGGGTGGTTTTGATGAAAAACTGTTTTTT.

This CDR3 is CASSLVMNTEAFF. DNA for the CDR3: TGTGCCAGCAGCTTGGTCATGAACACTGAAGCTTTCTTT. The chain joins TRBV5-6 to TRBJ1-1; D unresolved. The length of the CDR3 is 13 residues. Per the germline V gene, CDR1 is SGHDT and CDR2 is YYEEEE. V gave up 0 bases and J gave up 0 bases, with 3 bases separating them.

This sequence joins TRBV9 and TRBJ1-5; a weak D match, TRBD1 (5 bases). The germline gives CDR1 SGDLS, CDR2 YYNGEE. This CDR3 is 15 amino acids long. V was trimmed by 0 bases and J by 3 bases, leaving 10 bases between them. This CDR3 reads CASSVEGNINQPQHF. The CDR3 nucleotides read TGTGCCAGCAGCGTAGAGGGGAATATCAATCAGCCCCAGCATTTT.

This rearrangement joins TRBV7-3 to TRBJ2-4; maybe TRBD2 (5 bases). V was cut by 5 bases and J by 9 bases, with 8 bases left in between. The CDR3 covers 11 residues. From germline, CDR1 is SGHTA and CDR2 FQGTGA. DNA for the CDR3: TGTGCCAGCAGCAGCGGAACCATTCAGTACTTC. This gives the protein CASSSGTIQYF.

The V call is TRBV5-1, the J call TRBJ2-7, with no clear D. The CDR3 loop spans 14 amino acids. V dropped 0 bases and J dropped 0 bases, with 7 bases sitting between them. Germline V lookup: CDR1 SGHRS, CDR2 YFSETQ. CDR3 sequence (DNA): TGCGCCAGCAGCTTGGATGTGAGCTCCTACGAGCAGTACTTC. This encodes CASSLDVSSYEQYF.

The J gene is TRBJ2-1, the V gene TRBV5-1; D uncertain. This CDR3 spans 13 amino acids. V lost 0 bases, J lost 6 bases, and 7 bases lay in between. Germline V gives CDR1 SGHRS, CDR2 YFSETQ. For the CDR3, the DNA is TGCGCCAGCAGCTTGGCCTCAGTCAATGAGCAGTTCTTC. This codes for CASSLASVNEQFF.

This rearrangement joins TRBV5-1 to TRBJ2-2; weak D call: TRBD2 (5 bases). CDR1 is SGHRS and CDR2 is YFSETQ in the germline V gene. V was trimmed by 0 bases and J by 4 bases, leaving 13 bases between them. CDR3 length: 16 residues. CDR3 coding DNA: TGCGCCAGCAGCTTGGAGTGGGGAGCCCGCACCGGGGAGCTGTTTTTT. Amino acids: CASSLEWGARTGELFF.

The V and J genes are TRBV6-6 and TRBJ1-1; 8 bases are shared with TRBD1. The germline gives CDR1 MNHNY, CDR2 SVGAGI (reference sequence). With 2 bases clipped from V and 2 bases from J, the junction kept 4 bases outside the gene matches. This CDR3 has 15 residues. The CDR3 here is CASSYPGTGNTEAFF. The DNA for the CDR3 is TGTGCCAGCAGTTACCCTGGGACAGGAAACACTGAAGCTTTCTTT.

The chain employs TRBV18 and TRBJ1-5; 8 nucleotides match TRBD1. The germline CDR1 and CDR2 sequences are KGHSH and LQKENI. Trimming took 4 bases from V and 5 from J; bases not matched to a gene: 7. CDR3 length: 15 amino acids. CDR3 region: CASSLNRGDDQPQHF. In nucleotides, the CDR3 is TGTGCCAGCTCACTTAACAGGGGGGACGATCAGCCCCAGCATTTT.

In its sample, this clone was seen once. The chain joins TRBV25-1 to TRBJ2-1; 9 positions agree with TRBD2. The germline CDR1 and CDR2 sequences are MGHDK and SYGVNS. Trimming removed 3 bases from V and 3 bases from J; junction bases left unmatched: 3. The CDR3 loop spans 15 amino acids. CDR3 sequence (DNA): TGTGCCAGCAGTGATCGCGGGAGGGTCTACAATGAGCAGTTCTTC. It codes for CASSDRGRVYNEQFF.

V is TRBV5-4 and J is TRBJ2-5; 10 nucleotides line up with TRBD2. Trimming removed 3 bases from V and 5 bases from J; junction bases left unmatched: 7. The CDR3 runs to 15 residues. The germline gives CDR1 SGHNT, CDR2 YYREEE (reference sequence). The CDR3 DNA sequence: TGTGCCAGCAGCTCACCTAGCGGGGGTTGGGAGACCCAGTACTTC. This gives the protein CASSSPSGGWETQYF.

V is TRBV19 and J is TRBJ1-5; weak D call: TRBD1 (6 bases). CDR1 is LNHDA and CDR2 is SQIVND in the germline V gene (reference sequence). V lost 6 bases and J 1 base, leaving 19 bases between the germline ends. This CDR3 is 17 amino acids long. The CDR3 nucleotides are TGTGCCAGTAGGACACTTCAGGGGTTGCAGAGCAATCAGCCCCAGCATTTT. It yields the protein CASRTLQGLQSNQPQHF.

The chain uses TRBV29-1 and TRBJ2-1; D possibly corresponds to TRBD2 (6 bases). V gave up 1 base and J gave up 7 bases, with 14 bases separating them. This CDR3 has 14 amino acids. The germline CDR1 and CDR2 sequences are SQVTM and ANQGSEA. CDR3 sequence: CSVEAGPGRNEQFF. The CDR3 bases are TGCAGCGTTGAAGCCGGTCCGGGGAGGAATGAGCAGTTCTTC.

This clone was recorded a few times. The J gene is TRBJ2-7, the V gene TRBV28, with no clear D. V lost 2 bases to trimming and J lost 12 bases, with 20 bases between them. There are 14 residues in the CDR3. Looked up from germline, CDR1 is MDHEN and CDR2 is SYDVKM. CDR3 sequence: CASSLAADFTIPYF. As DNA, the CDR3 is TGTGCCAGCAGTTTAGCGGCTGATTTTACGATTCCGTACTTC. Based on the CDR3 plus reference TRBV28 and TRBJ2-7, the full variable domain is DVKVTQSSRYLVKRTGEKVFLECVQDMDHENMFWYRQDPGLGLRLIYFSYDVKMKEKGDIPEGYSVSREKKERFSLILESASTNQTSMYLCASSLAADFTIPYFGPGTRLTVT.

The chain joins TRBV10-1 to TRBJ1-6, with a possible D match to TRBD1 (6 bases). V lost 3 bases, J lost 4 bases, and 16 bases lay in between. Germline V CDR1 and CDR2: WNHNN, SYGVQD (reference sequence). The CDR3 totals 17 residues. CDR3 DNA: TGCGCCAGCAGTGAAGAACAGGGAGTAGTGTATAATTCACCCCTCCACTTT. Its translation is CASSEEQGVVYNSPLHF.

The J gene is TRBJ2-1, the V gene TRBV5-6; D unresolved. This CDR3 is 17 amino acids long. V was cut by 2 bases and J by 0 bases, with 15 bases left in between. Germline assignment: CDR1 SGHDT and CDR2 YYEEEE. The CDR3 DNA sequence: TGTGCCAGCAGCTTCCGACTGGTGTCCAGCTCCTACAATGAGCAGTTCTTC. Protein: CASSFRLVSSSYNEQFF.